Here is one T cell receptor beta chain with its context. The antigen is unknown. Germline V CDR1 and CDR2: WNHNN, SYGVQD (reference sequence). Trimming removed 4 bases from V and 7 bases from J; junction bases left unmatched: 4. The CDR3 runs 15 residues. Clones were sequenced by immunoSEQ multiplex PCR, and TCRdb holds only the in-frame ones, with some missing. This sample has some 140,000 clones, with 93% found just once. These data come from a study of T cell responses to AZD1222 COVID-19 vaccine. Overall study results and limits: Most donors were white British and more were female, and clonal diversity was possibly underestimated.

The chain uses TRBV10-1 and TRBJ2-1; 13 bases are a match to TRBD2. The specimen comprised peripheral blood, sampled on day 0 of AZD1222 vaccination. The TCR comes from an adult in good health. The CDR3 DNA reads TGCGCCAGCAGTGCCTGGACTAGCGGGGGTAATGAGCAGTTCTTC. As protein: CASSAWTSGGNEQFF.